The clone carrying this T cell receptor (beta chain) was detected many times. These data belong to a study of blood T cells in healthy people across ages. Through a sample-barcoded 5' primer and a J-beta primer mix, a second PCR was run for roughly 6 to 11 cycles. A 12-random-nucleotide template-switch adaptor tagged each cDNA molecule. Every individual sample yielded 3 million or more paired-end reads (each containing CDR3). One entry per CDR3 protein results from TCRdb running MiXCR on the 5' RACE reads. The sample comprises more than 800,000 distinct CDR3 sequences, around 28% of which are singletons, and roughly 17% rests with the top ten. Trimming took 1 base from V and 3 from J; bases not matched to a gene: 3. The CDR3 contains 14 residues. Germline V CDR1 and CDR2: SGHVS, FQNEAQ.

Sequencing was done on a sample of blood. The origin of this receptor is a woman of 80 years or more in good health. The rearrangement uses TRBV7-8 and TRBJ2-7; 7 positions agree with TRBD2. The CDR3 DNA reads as TGTGCCAGCAGCTTAGACGGGGGGTTCTACGAGCAGTACTTC. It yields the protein CASSLDGGFYEQYF. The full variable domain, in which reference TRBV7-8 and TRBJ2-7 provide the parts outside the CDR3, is GAGVSQSPRYKVAKRGQDVALRCDPISGHVSLFWYQQALGQGPEFLTYFQNEAQLDKSGLPSDRFFAERPEGSVSTLKIQRTQQEDSAVYLCASSLDGGFYEQYFGPGTRLTVT.